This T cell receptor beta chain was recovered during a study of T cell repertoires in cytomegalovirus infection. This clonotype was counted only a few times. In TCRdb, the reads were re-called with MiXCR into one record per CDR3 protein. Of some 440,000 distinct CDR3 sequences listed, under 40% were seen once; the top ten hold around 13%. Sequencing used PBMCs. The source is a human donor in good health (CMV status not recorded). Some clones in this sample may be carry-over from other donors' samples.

The CDR3 bases are TGTGCCAGCAGCTTAGGATTTATCACAGATACGCAGTATTTT. Translation gives CASSLGFITDTQYF. The chain carries TRBV7-2 and TRBJ2-3; D remains ambiguous. This CDR3 is 14 amino acids long. Germline V gene sequence: CDR1 SGHTA, CDR2 FQGNSA. V lost 1 base to trimming and J lost 2 bases, with 7 bases between them. The complete variable domain, with remaining parts taken from reference TRBV7-2 and TRBJ2-3, reads GAGVSQSPSNKVTEKGKDVELRCDPISGHTALYWYRQSLGQGLEFLIYFQGNSAPDKSGLPSDRFSAERTGGSVSTLTIQRTQQEDSAVYLCASSLGFITDTQYFGPGTRLTVL.